The entry below describes one TCR beta chain. This record belongs to a study of CD8 T cells in Susac syndrome. Negative isolation yielded CD8+ and CD4+ T cells; FACS enriched TEMRA cells. Random hexamers were used to reverse transcribe about 0.5 to 1 ug of RNA. Each CDR3 protein gets one entry after TCRdb re-called the immunoSEQ multiplex PCR reads with MiXCR. Of 80,000 or so distinct CDR3 sequences listed, about 94% are singletons. V was pared by 4 bases and J by 1 base, with 7 bases of the junction left unmatched. The CDR3 contains 18 residues. Germline loops: CDR1 SGHNT, CDR2 YYREEE (reference sequence).

This TCR derives from a human donor in good health. The genes are TRBV5-4 and TRBJ2-3, with TRBD2 matching over 15 bases. The source material was CD8+ T cells from PBMCs. The CDR3 DNA reads as TGTGCCAGCAGCCCCGGGACTAGCGGGAGGTCGCGCACAGATACGCAGTATTTT. Its protein product is CASSPGTSGRSRTDTQYF.